This T cell receptor beta chain derives from a study of blood T cell repertoires in COVID-19. Study details: Researchers got acute and convalescent COVID-19 samples from the United States, Italy and Spain. PBMCs, B-cell-depleted T cells, or T cells were the source of the cDNA or gDNA that made up the material.

In the study's own analysis: Amplification with reference gene primers provided the estimates of nucleated cell counts. TCRdb's copy holds only in-frame clones and misses some; the assay was immunoSEQ multiplex PCR. The DNA was the basis for D and trimming; V, J and clone size are from that table. The sample lists some 230,000 clones, approximately 90% occurring once. CDR1 and CDR2 (germline): LGHDT, YNNKEL (reference sequence). With 0 bases removed from V and 8 bases from J, the gap between germline ends came to 4 bases. CDR3 length equals 11 residues. The source material was peripheral blood. This chain uses TRBV3-1 (or the pseudogene TRBV3-2) with TRBJ1-2; D gene ambiguous. The receptor comes from a woman aged 50 to 60 with COVID-19, enrolled during active disease. CDR3 DNA sequence: TGTGCCAGCAGCCAAGATAAAGGCTACACCTTC. Its protein is CASSQDKGYTF.